This T cell receptor beta chain was captured by sequencing in a study of human T cells and chemical hapten exposure. Study as a whole: Diphenylcyclopropenone was applied weekly to patients' scalps across the approximately 25-week study.

Sample time point: pre-sensitization, week 0. Treatment defined: therapeutic diphenylcyclopropenone sensitization with weekly scalp DPC. This clonotype was found a few times. TCRdb recomputed calls from the RACE reads with MiXCR, one row per CDR3 protein. The data show tens of thousands of distinct CDR3 sequences, around 10% seen once. This TCR was recovered from a woman between 40 and 50 years old with alopecia areata. Some clones in this sample may be carry-over from other donors' samples. Sequenced material: whole blood, taken in connection with sensitization to the hapten diphenylcyclopropenone (DPC).

DNA for the CDR3: TGTGCCAGCAGGGGGACAGATAGGACTCATTCACCCCTCCACTTT. Translated, it gives CASRGTDRTHSPLHF. This sequence joins TRBV6-2 or TRBV6-3 and TRBJ1-6; 7 bases are shared with TRBD1. The CDR3 has 15 amino acids. Trimming took 6 bases from V and 8 from J; bases not matched to a gene: 10. Germline values: CDR1 MNHEY, CDR2 SVGEGT.